This T cell receptor (beta chain) derives from a study of blood T cell repertoires in COVID-19. This clone was seen only once. Unmatched junction bases numbered 0, after V lost 5 bases and J lost 1 base. Germline assignment: CDR1 MDHEN and CDR2 SYDVKM. The CDR3 spans 13 residues. TCRdb keeps only in-frame clones here, not all; method: immunoSEQ multiplex PCR. The sample consists of roughly 220,000 clones, 80% to 90% of them appearing once. The cohort comprised adults aged about 18 to 100 years residing in 20 to 30 US areas. The material sequenced was PBMCs or T cells enriched from blood (not recorded which). The V and J genes are TRBV28 and TRBJ2-3; 7 bases agree with TRBD2. The TCR sequence derives from a woman aged 45-65 years with acute COVID-19. CDR3 region: CASSRGGTDTQYF. CDR3 bases: TGTGCCAGCAGTCGGGGGGGCACAGATACGCAGTATTTT.